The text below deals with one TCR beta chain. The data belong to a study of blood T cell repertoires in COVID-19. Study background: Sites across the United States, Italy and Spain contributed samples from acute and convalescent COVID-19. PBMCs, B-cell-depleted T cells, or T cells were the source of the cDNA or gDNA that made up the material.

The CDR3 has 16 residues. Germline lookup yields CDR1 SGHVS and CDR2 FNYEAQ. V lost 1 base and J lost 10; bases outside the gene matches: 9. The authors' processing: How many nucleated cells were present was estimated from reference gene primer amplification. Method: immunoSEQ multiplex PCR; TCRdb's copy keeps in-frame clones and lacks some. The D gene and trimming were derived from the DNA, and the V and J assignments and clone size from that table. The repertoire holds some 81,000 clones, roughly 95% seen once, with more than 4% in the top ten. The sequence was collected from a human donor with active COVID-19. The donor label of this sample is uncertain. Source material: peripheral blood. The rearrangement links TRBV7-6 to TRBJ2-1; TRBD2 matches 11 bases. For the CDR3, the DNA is TGTGCCAGCAGCTTAGGGCTAGCGGGGGGATTCTCCGAGCAGTTCTTC. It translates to CASSLGLAGGFSEQFF.